These T cell receptor beta chains were read from a single sample in a study of early T cells in non-severe SARS-CoV-2 infection. TCRdb used MiXCR to reprocess the 5' RACE reads, holding one entry per CDR3 protein. The sample yields 45,000 to 55,000 distinct CDR3 sequences, 6% to 7% seen once. Sequencing used whole blood. Source of these receptors: an adult who was a healthcare worker with PCR-confirmed SARS-CoV-2 infection or an uninfected control (not recorded which). Each CDR3 is given with its conserved first and last residue.

J gene | V gene | CDR3 protein
TRBJ2-3 | TRBV7-2 | CASSSYSDTQYF
TRBJ1-1 | TRBV11-2 | CASSLVVRTSEAFF
TRBJ1-4 | TRBV29-1 | CSCNAGKKLFF
TRBJ2-1 | TRBV4-3 | CASSPDSSSYNEQFF
TRBJ2-3 | TRBV18 | CASSLSTTDTQYF
TRBJ1-5 | TRBV2 | CASSPGGRGNQPQHF
TRBJ2-1 | TRBV28 | CASSSHRTSGSYNEQFF
TRBJ2-7 | TRBV12-3/TRBV12-4 | CASTREAGSYEQYF
TRBJ2-2 | TRBV14 | CASAPELTGELFF
TRBJ2-3 | TRBV11-3 | CASGSTDTQYF
TRBJ2-2 | TRBV5-8 | CASSPGTGGLTGELFF
TRBJ2-5 | TRBV21-1 | CASSKTPTSPRGGPETQYF
TRBJ1-5 | TRBV24-1 | CATSATGGAEQPQHF
TRBJ2-3 | TRBV5-6 | CASSSLGLAGIPWGTDTQYF
TRBJ1-2 | TRBV7-2 | CASSLVVGEDYGYTF
TRBJ2-3 | TRBV15 | CATSRTVGGSTDTQYF
TRBJ2-7 | TRBV4-3 | CASSHEAGGYSSYEQYF
TRBJ2-3 | TRBV20-1 | CSASLAGGRTDTQYF
TRBJ1-6 | TRBV6-2/TRBV6-3 | CASSPQGGSPLHF
TRBJ2-5 | TRBV18 | CASSPGRRETQYF
TRBJ1-2 | TRBV29-1 | CSVGQDYGYTF
TRBJ2-7 | TRBV5-1 | CASSLHIAYEQYF
TRBJ2-4 | TRBV15 | CATSREDGRNIQYF
TRBJ1-4 | TRBV12-3/TRBV12-4 | CASSFWVIHGEKLFF
TRBJ2-5 | TRBV2 | CASSEYPFGTQYF
TRBJ2-3 | TRBV7-2 | CASSLGTDYRDTQYF
TRBJ2-3 | TRBV4-3 | CASSLGGAGQTDTQYF
TRBJ2-1 | TRBV11-2 | CASRLRQGAYNEQFF
TRBJ2-7 | TRBV4-3 | CASSQFSNSYEQYF
TRBJ2-2 | TRBV19 | CASNPGLTTGELFF
TRBJ1-1 | TRBV7-2 | CASSQTGGLEAFF
TRBJ2-7 | TRBV18 | CASSLARNKEEQYF
TRBJ1-2 | TRBV14 | CASSQGVFALPNFYGYTF
TRBJ1-2 | TRBV4-3 | CASSQGGGRGYGYTF
TRBJ2-7 | TRBV19 | CASSRRGDSYEQYF
TRBJ2-2 | TRBV9 | CASSVVLGLAENTGELFF
TRBJ2-1 | TRBV2 | CASKYRDWEYGEQFF
TRBJ1-1 | TRBV29-1 | CSVGSRGGYTEAFF
TRBJ2-7 | TRBV9 | CASSTRTSSYEQYF
TRBJ1-6 | TRBV20-1 | CSARDSVGSPLHF
TRBJ2-3 | TRBV11-3 | CASSLRDRDPDTQYF
TRBJ2-3 | TRBV12-5 | CASGWGAHTDTQYF
TRBJ2-3 | TRBV7-3 | CASSLGPLITLPDTQYF
TRBJ2-1 | TRBV7-7 | CASSTSSGGDNEQFF
TRBJ2-1 | TRBV4-3 | CASSQYLRTSGNEQFF